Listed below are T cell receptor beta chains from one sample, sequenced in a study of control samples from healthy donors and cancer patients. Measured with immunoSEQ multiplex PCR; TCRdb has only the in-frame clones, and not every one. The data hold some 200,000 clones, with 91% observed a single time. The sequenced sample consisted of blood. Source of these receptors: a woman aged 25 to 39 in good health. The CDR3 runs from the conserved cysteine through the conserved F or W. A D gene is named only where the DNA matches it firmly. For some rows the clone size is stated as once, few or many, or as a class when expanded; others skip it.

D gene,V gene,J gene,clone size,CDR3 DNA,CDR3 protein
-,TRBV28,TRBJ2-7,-,TGTGCCAGCAGTTTAAAGGGCTACGAGCAGTACTTC,CASSLKGYEQYF
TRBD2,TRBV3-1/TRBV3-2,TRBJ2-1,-,TGTGCCAGCAGCGTAATTAGCGGGAGCTCCTACAATGAGCAGTTCTTC,CASSVISGSSYNEQFF
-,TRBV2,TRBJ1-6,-,TGTGCCAGGTCCGGGATAAATTCACCCCTCCACTTT,CARSGINSPLHF
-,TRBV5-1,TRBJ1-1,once,TGCGCCAGCAGCTACGACAGCAACACTGAAGCTTTCTTT,CASSYDSNTEAFF
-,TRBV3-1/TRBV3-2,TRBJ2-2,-,TGTGCCAGCAGACAGGGACGGTACACCGGGGAGCTGTTTTTT,CASRQGRYTGELFF
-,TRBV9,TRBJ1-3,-,TGTGCCAGCAGCCCCCTGACAGGTCCCTCTGGAAACACCATATATTTT,CASSPLTGPSGNTIYF
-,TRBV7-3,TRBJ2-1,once,TGTGCCAGCAGCTTAAAGCGAGGGGTATACAATGAGCAGTTCTTC,CASSLKRGVYNEQFF
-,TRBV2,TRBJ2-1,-,TGTGCCAGCAGTGAAATCGGCAATGAGCAGTTCTTC,CASSEIGNEQFF
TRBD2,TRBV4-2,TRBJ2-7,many,TGTGCCAGCAGCGCCGGGACTAGCTCCTACGAGCAGTACTTC,CASSAGTSSYEQYF
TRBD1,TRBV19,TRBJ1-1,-,TGTGCCAGTAGTGCAACAGGGGGCGGTCGCTTGAACACTGAAGCTTTCTTT,CASSATGGGRLNTEAFF
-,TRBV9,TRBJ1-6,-,TGTGCCAGCAGCGTAGCTACCGGGGGCGAATCACCCCTCCACTTT,CASSVATGGESPLHF
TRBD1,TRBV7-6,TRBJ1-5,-,TGTGCCAGCAGCCCCACAGGGGGCAATCAGCCCCAGCATTTT,CASSPTGGNQPQHF
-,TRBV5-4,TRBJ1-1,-,TGTGCCAGCAGCTTGCGGTCCCAGCTGAACACTGAAGCTTTCTTT,CASSLRSQLNTEAFF
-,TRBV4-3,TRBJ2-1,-,TGCGCCAGCAGCCAAGAAGCCAGGAACAATGAGCAGTTCTTC,CASSQEARNNEQFF
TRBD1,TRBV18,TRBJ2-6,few,TGTGCCAGCTCCAAGACAGGGGGTTTTGGGGCCAACGTCCTGACTTTC,CASSKTGGFGANVLTF
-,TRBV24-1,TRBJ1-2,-,TGTGCCACCAGTGATCCCTTCCCCCGCTGGGGGTCTAACTATGGCTACACCTTC,CATSDPFPRWGSNYGYTF
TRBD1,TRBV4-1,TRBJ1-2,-,TGCGCCAGCAGCTCCCTCAGGGGGAATTATGGCTACACCTTC,CASSSLRGNYGYTF
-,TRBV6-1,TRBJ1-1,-,TGTGCCAGCAGTGACCGACAGAACACTGAAGCTTTCTTT,CASSDRQNTEAFF
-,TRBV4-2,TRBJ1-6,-,TGTGCCAGCAGCCAAGATCCCCCGGGCTCCTATAATTCACCCCTCCACTTT,CASSQDPPGSYNSPLHF
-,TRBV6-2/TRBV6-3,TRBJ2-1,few,TGTGCCAGCAGTTACCAGCGGCGCTACAATGAGCAGTTCTTC,CASSYQRRYNEQFF
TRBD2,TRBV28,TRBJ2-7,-,TGTGCCAGCAGTTTAATAGCGGGAGCCTACGAGCAGTACTTC,CASSLIAGAYEQYF
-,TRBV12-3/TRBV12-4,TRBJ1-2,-,TGTGCCAGCAGTTTCAGGTCCTCCTATGGCTACACCTTC,CASSFRSSYGYTF
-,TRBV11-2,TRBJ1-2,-,TGTGCCAGCAGCTTAGGACAGTATGGCTACACCTTC,CASSLGQYGYTF
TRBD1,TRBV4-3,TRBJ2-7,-,TGCGCCAGCAGCCAAGATCGCGGACAGGGGGTTTTTGAGCAGTACTTC,CASSQDRGQGVFEQYF
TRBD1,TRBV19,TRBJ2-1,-,TGTGCCAGTAGTAACAGGGGGCGCAAGATATACAATGAGCAGTTCTTC,CASSNRGRKIYNEQFF
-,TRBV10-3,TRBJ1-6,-,TGTGCCATCAGTGAGGGGAGTAATTCACCCCTCCACTTT,CAISEGSNSPLHF
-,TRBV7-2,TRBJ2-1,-,TGTGCCAGCAGCTTAGGGGGAGGATACAATGAGCAGTTCTTC,CASSLGGGYNEQFF
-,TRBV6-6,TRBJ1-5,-,TGTGCCAGCAGTTACTCGAGTGGTCAGCCCCAGCATTTT,CASSYSSGQPQHF
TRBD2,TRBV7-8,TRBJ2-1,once,TGTGCCAGCAGCAAACGGGGGGTGCTCAATGAGCAGTTCTTC,CASSKRGVLNEQFF
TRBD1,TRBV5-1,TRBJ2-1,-,TGCGCCAGCAGCTTAGGACAGGGCCTCGAGCAGTTCTTC,CASSLGQGLEQFF
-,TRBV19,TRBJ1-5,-,TGTGCCAGTAGTATCGATAAGGGTCAGCCCCAGCATTTT,CASSIDKGQPQHF
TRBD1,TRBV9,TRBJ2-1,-,TGTGCCAGCAGCGTTGGGACAGCCTACAATGAGCAGTTCTTC,CASSVGTAYNEQFF
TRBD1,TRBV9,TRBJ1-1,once,TGTGCCAGCAGCGTTTCCCGGGACAGCCACACTGAAGCTTTCTTT,CASSVSRDSHTEAFF
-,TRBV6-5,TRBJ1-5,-,TGTGCCAGCAGTTACGGGTCCCATCAGCCCCAGCATTTT,CASSYGSHQPQHF
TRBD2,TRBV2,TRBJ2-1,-,TGTGCCAGCAGTGAGTGGACTAGCGGGAGCAATGAGCAGTTCTTC,CASSEWTSGSNEQFF
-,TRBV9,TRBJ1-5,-,TGTGCCAGCAGCGTAGGCGAGGGGAGGCAGCCCCAGCATTTT,CASSVGEGRQPQHF
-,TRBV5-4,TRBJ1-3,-,TGTGCCAGCAGCTTGGACGGAAACACCATATATTTT,CASSLDGNTIYF
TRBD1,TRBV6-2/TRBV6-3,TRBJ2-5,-,TGTGCCAGCAGTTACTCCGACAGGGGGTTAGCGACCCAGTACTTC,CASSYSDRGLATQYF
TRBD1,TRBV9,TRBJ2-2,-,TGTGCCAGCAGCGGGCAGGGGGCCGGGGAGCTGTTTTTT,CASSGQGAGELFF
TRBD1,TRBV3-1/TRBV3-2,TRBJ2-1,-,TGTGCCAGCAGCCAAGAGACAGGGAGCTCCTACAATGAGCAGTTCTTC,CASSQETGSSYNEQFF
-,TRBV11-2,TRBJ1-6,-,TGTGCCAGCAGCCGCCGGGACACTAATTCACCCCTCCACTTT,CASSRRDTNSPLHF
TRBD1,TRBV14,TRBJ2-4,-,TGTGCCAGCAGCGGGACAGGGCCAAACATTCAGTACTTC,CASSGTGPNIQYF
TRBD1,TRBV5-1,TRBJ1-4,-,TGCGCCAGCAGCTTGGGAGGGGGCTGGGAAAAACTGTTTTTT,CASSLGGGWEKLFF
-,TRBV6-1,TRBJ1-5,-,TGTGCCAGCAGTGAAGCAGGGTATAGCAATCAGCCCCAGCATTTT,CASSEAGYSNQPQHF
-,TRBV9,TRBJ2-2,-,TGTGCCAGCAGCGTAGGACAGACCCCCGCCACCGGGGAGCTGTTTTTT,CASSVGQTPATGELFF
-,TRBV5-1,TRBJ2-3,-,TGCGCCAGCAGCTTGGTTGGGCAGGGTGGGACAGATACGCAGTATTTT,CASSLVGQGGTDTQYF
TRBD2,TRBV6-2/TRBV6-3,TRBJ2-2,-,TGTGCCAGCAGCCCCAGCGGGGCCGACACCGGGGAGCTGTTTTTT,CASSPSGADTGELFF
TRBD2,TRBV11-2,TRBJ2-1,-,TGTGCCAGCAGCTTAGTAGCGGGGACCTACAATGAGCAGTTCTTC,CASSLVAGTYNEQFF
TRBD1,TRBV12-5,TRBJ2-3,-,TGTGCTAGTGGTTTGGGACAGGGGACAGATACGCAGTATTTT,CASGLGQGTDTQYF
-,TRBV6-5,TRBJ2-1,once,TGTGCCAGCAGTTACGAGGGGAGCTCCTACAATGAGCAGTTCTTC,CASSYEGSSYNEQFF
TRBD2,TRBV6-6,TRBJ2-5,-,TGTGCCAGCAGCTTCGGACTAGAGGAGACCCAGTACTTC,CASSFGLEETQYF
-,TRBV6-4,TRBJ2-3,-,TGTGCCAGCAGTGACTCCGGGGGCACAGATACGCAGTATTTT,CASSDSGGTDTQYF
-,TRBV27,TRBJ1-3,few,TGTGCCAGCAGTTTACGAGGGTCCTCTGGAAACACCATATATTTT,CASSLRGSSGNTIYF
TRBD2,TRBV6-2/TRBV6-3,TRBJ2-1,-,TGTGCCAGCAGTTACTCAAGACTAGCGGGAGCTGAGCAGTTCTTC,CASSYSRLAGAEQFF
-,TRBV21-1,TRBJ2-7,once,TGTGCCAGCAGCAAACCCGGACTAGCGGGGGGGTCGGAGCAGTACTTC,CASSKPGLAGGSEQYF
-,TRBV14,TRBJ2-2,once,TGTGCCAGCAGCCAAAGGAGGGCTCCCGGGGAGCTGTTTTTT,CASSQRRAPGELFF